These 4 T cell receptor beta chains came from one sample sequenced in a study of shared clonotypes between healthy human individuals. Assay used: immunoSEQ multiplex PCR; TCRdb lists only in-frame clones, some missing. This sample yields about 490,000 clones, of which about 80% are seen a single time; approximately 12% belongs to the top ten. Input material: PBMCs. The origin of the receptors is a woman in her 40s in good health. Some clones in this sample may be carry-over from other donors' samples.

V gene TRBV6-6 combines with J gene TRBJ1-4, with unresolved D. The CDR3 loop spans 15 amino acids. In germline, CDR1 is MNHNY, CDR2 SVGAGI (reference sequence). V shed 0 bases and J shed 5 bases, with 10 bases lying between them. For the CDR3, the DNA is TGTGCCAGCAGTTACTCGGCGGGAAAGAATGAAAAACTGTTTTTT. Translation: CASSYSAGKNEKLFF.

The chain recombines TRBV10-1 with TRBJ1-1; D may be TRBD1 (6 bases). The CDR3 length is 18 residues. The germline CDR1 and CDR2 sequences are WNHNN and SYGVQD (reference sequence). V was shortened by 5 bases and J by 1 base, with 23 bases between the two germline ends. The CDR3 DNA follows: TGCGCCAGCAGTTCACGGACAGACGATCCCTCGAGGAACACTGAAGCTTTCTTT. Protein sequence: CASSSRTDDPSRNTEAFF.

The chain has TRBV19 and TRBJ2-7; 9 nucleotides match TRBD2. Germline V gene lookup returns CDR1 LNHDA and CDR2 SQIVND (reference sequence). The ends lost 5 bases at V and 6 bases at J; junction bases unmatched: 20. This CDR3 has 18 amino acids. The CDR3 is CASSPGGIFLAGKGEQYF. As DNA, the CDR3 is TGTGCCAGTAGTCCCGGGGGCATTTTTCTAGCGGGAAAGGGCGAGCAGTACTTC.

CDR3 in DNA: TGCGCCAGCAGCTGGGGGACAGAGGGGTCGGTGAAGCAGTACTTC. Translated: CASSWGTEGSVKQYF. This sequence joins TRBV5-1 and TRBJ2-7, with 7 nucleotides matching TRBD1. Germline lookup yields CDR1 SGHRS and CDR2 YFSETQ. The CDR3 length is 15 residues. Losses at the gene ends were 3 bases for V and 8 bases for J; bases not matched to a gene: 14.